The rows below give T cell receptor beta chains drawn from one sample of a study of blood T cells in healthy people across ages. TCRdb re-derived calls from the 5' RACE reads in MiXCR, one entry per CDR3 protein. The data hold roughly 680,000 distinct CDR3 sequences, with around 48% observed a single time. Sequenced: blood. These receptors were collected from a woman aged 55-69 years in good health. Both conserved end residues are part of each CDR3. D genes are given only for firm matches. The size field is filled for only some rows; it gives once, few, many or a size class.

v_gene: TRBV28; d_gene: NA; abundance: NA; j_gene: TRBJ1-2; CDR3nt: TGTGCCAGCAGATCAAGCGGAGCTAACTATGGCTACACCTTC; CDR3aa: CASRSSGANYGYTF
v_gene: TRBV2; d_gene: NA; abundance: NA; j_gene: TRBJ2-1; CDR3nt: TGTGCCAGCAGAAGGACTACCTCCTACAATGAGCAGTTCTTC; CDR3aa: CASRRTTSYNEQFF
v_gene: TRBV4-3; d_gene: NA; abundance: few; j_gene: TRBJ2-7; CDR3nt: TGCGCCAGCAGCCACCAAGAGGGACAACACTACGAGCAGTACTTC; CDR3aa: CASSHQEGQHYEQYF
v_gene: TRBV4-2; d_gene: TRBD2; abundance: NA; j_gene: TRBJ2-7; CDR3nt: TGTGCCAGCAGCCAAGATCCCCCCACTAGCGGGAGAAGCTACGAGCAGTACTTC; CDR3aa: CASSQDPPTSGRSYEQYF
v_gene: TRBV5-1; d_gene: TRBD1; abundance: NA; j_gene: TRBJ1-5; CDR3nt: TGCGCCAGCAGCGAGGGACAGGAGCATCAGCCCCAGCATTTT; CDR3aa: CASSEGQEHQPQHF
v_gene: TRBV20-1; d_gene: NA; abundance: NA; j_gene: TRBJ1-5; CDR3nt: TGCAGTGCTAAACCTGACAGCAATCAGCCCCAGCATTTT; CDR3aa: CSAKPDSNQPQHF
v_gene: TRBV6-1; d_gene: NA; abundance: NA; j_gene: TRBJ1-2; CDR3nt: TGTGCCAGCGGGAGGCAGCTGAACTATGGCTACACCTTC; CDR3aa: CASGRQLNYGYTF
v_gene: TRBV15; d_gene: TRBD2; abundance: NA; j_gene: TRBJ2-3; CDR3nt: TGTGCCACCAGCAGAGAGGCTAGCGGGATATTAGATACGCAGTATTTT; CDR3aa: CATSREASGILDTQYF
v_gene: TRBV28; d_gene: NA; abundance: NA; j_gene: TRBJ1-1; CDR3nt: TGTGCCAGCAGCTCCGTTAATACTAGGAAATCGGGGACTGAAGCTTTCTTT; CDR3aa: CASSSVNTRKSGTEAFF
v_gene: TRBV11-3; d_gene: TRBD2; abundance: NA; j_gene: TRBJ2-2; CDR3nt: TGTGCCAGCAGCTTCGCTAGCGGGAGATCCACCGGGGAGCTGTTTTTT; CDR3aa: CASSFASGRSTGELFF
v_gene: TRBV20-1; d_gene: NA; abundance: NA; j_gene: TRBJ1-1; CDR3nt: TGCAGTGCTGCACCGAATATGAACACTGAAGCTTTCTTT; CDR3aa: CSAAPNMNTEAFF
v_gene: TRBV7-9; d_gene: NA; abundance: NA; j_gene: TRBJ2-3; CDR3nt: TGTGCCAGCAGCCTAGGGACCCCGGGTCCGCAGTATTTT; CDR3aa: CASSLGTPGPQYF
v_gene: TRBV9; d_gene: TRBD1; abundance: NA; j_gene: TRBJ2-7; CDR3nt: TGTGCCAGCAGCGTTCTTTGGACAGGGGGCGAGCAGTACTTC; CDR3aa: CASSVLWTGGEQYF
v_gene: TRBV11-1; d_gene: TRBD1; abundance: NA; j_gene: TRBJ2-7; CDR3nt: TGTGCCAGCAGCCCACCTCCGGGACAGGGGTCCTACGAGCAGTACTTC; CDR3aa: CASSPPPGQGSYEQYF
v_gene: TRBV24-1; d_gene: TRBD2; abundance: NA; j_gene: TRBJ2-7; CDR3nt: TGTGCCACCAGTGACGGGACTAGCGGTAGCTACGAGCAGTACTTC; CDR3aa: CATSDGTSGSYEQYF
v_gene: TRBV12-3/TRBV12-4; d_gene: NA; abundance: NA; j_gene: TRBJ2-5; CDR3nt: TGTGCCAGCAGCCTGGGGGCAGGACTGTACCAAGAGACCCAGTACTTC; CDR3aa: CASSLGAGLYQETQYF
v_gene: TRBV7-3; d_gene: NA; abundance: few; j_gene: TRBJ2-7; CDR3nt: TGTGCCAGCAGCCTCGGATGGGACTACGAGCAGTACTTC; CDR3aa: CASSLGWDYEQYF
v_gene: TRBV5-1; d_gene: TRBD2; abundance: NA; j_gene: TRBJ2-2; CDR3nt: TGCGCCAGCAGCTTGCGGCCTAGCGGCTACACCGGGGAGCTGTTTTTT; CDR3aa: CASSLRPSGYTGELFF
v_gene: TRBV3-1; d_gene: NA; abundance: few; j_gene: TRBJ1-2; CDR3nt: TGTGCCAGCAGCCAAGGACAGGTGATCTATGGCTACACCTTC; CDR3aa: CASSQGQVIYGYTF
v_gene: TRBV20-1; d_gene: TRBD2; abundance: NA; j_gene: TRBJ2-1; CDR3nt: TGCAGTGCTAGAGATAGGAGGGGAGGGAATGAGCAGTTCTTC; CDR3aa: CSARDRRGGNEQFF
v_gene: TRBV20-1; d_gene: TRBD1; abundance: NA; j_gene: TRBJ1-1; CDR3nt: TGCAGTGCTAGGAACCGGGACAGGGGGCTCTCGGACACTGAAGCTTTCTTT; CDR3aa: CSARNRDRGLSDTEAFF
v_gene: TRBV28; d_gene: TRBD1; abundance: few; j_gene: TRBJ1-1; CDR3nt: TGTGCCCTTTCCAGGGGGCGAACGAACACTGAAGCTTTCTTT; CDR3aa: CALSRGRTNTEAFF
v_gene: TRBV5-1; d_gene: TRBD2; abundance: NA; j_gene: TRBJ2-7; CDR3nt: TGCGCCAGCAGCTCTAGCGGGAGTATATCCTACGAGCAGTACTTC; CDR3aa: CASSSSGSISYEQYF
v_gene: TRBV5-1; d_gene: NA; abundance: NA; j_gene: TRBJ2-3; CDR3nt: TGCGCCAGCAGCCCAGGGACTGCCTTGGATACGCAGTATTTT; CDR3aa: CASSPGTALDTQYF
v_gene: TRBV20-1; d_gene: NA; abundance: NA; j_gene: TRBJ2-7; CDR3nt: TGCAGTGCTAGGCCCATCACGTTCCAATTTAACGAGCAGTACTTC; CDR3aa: CSARPITFQFNEQYF
v_gene: TRBV10-3; d_gene: TRBD1; abundance: NA; j_gene: TRBJ1-4; CDR3nt: TGTGCCATCAGTGGGAGGCAGGGGGAAGGACTGTTTTTT; CDR3aa: CAISGRQGEGLFF
v_gene: TRBV12-3/TRBV12-4; d_gene: TRBD1; abundance: NA; j_gene: TRBJ2-3; CDR3nt: TGTGCCAGCAGTCCTTGGGACAGGGGAACAGATACGCAGTATTTT; CDR3aa: CASSPWDRGTDTQYF